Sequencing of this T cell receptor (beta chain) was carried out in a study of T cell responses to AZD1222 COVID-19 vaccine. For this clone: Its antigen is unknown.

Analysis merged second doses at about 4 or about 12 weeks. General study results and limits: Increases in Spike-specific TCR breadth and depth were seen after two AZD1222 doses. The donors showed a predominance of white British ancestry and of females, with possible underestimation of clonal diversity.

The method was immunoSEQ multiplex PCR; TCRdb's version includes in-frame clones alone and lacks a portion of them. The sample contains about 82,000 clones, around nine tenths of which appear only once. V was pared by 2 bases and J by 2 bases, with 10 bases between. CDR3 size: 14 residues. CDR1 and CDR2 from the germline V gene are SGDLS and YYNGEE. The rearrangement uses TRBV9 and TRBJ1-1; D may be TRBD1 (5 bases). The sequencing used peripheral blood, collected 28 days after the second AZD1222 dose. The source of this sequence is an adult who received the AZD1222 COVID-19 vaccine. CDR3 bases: TGTGCCAGCAGCGTCCAGCAGGGCAACACTGAAGCTTTCTTT. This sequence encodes CASSVQQGNTEAFF.